The 16 T cell receptor beta chains in this list originate from one sample, sequenced in a study of graft-versus-host responses after intestinal transplantation. The antigens for these receptors are not known. Clones were sequenced by immunoSEQ multiplex PCR, and TCRdb holds only the in-frame ones, with some missing. This table holds 77,000 or so clones, about 94% found once. Sequencing was performed on unstimulated CD8+ T cells sorted from spleen or lymph node cells, taken before intestinal transplant. Receptor source: a human donor who received an intestinal transplant.

The J gene is TRBJ2-1, the V gene TRBV7-6; perhaps TRBD2 as D (5 bases). The CDR3 is made up of 13 amino acids. V shed 1 base and J shed 7 bases, with 8 bases lying between them. Germline-derived CDR1 and CDR2 are SGHVS and FNYEAQ. CDR3 region: CASSLVGGNEQFF. The CDR3 nucleotides are TGTGCCAGCAGCTTAGTTGGAGGAAATGAGCAGTTCTTC. Complete variable domain (other parts from reference TRBV7-6 and TRBJ2-1): GAGVSQSPRYKVTKRGQDVALRCDPISGHVSLYWYRQALGQGPEFLTYFNYEAQQDKSGLPNDRFSAERPEGSISTLTIQRTEQRDSAMYRCASSLVGGNEQFFGPGTRLTVL.

The genes are TRBV27 and TRBJ2-5; 7 positions match TRBD1. Germline CDR1 reads MNHEY; CDR2 reads SMNVEV (reference sequence). The junction had 14 bases not matched to a gene; V was cut back by 6 bases and J by 4 bases. This CDR3 contains 16 residues. The CDR3 sequence: CASSNLDRPPGETQYF. The CDR3 DNA is TGTGCCAGCAGCAACTTGGACAGGCCCCCTGGAGAGACCCAGTACTTC.

The rearrangement links TRBV23-1 to TRBJ2-1; TRBD2 aligns across 7 bases. TRBV23-1 is sorted into the ORF group, with uncertain function. V lost 0 bases to trimming and J lost 10 bases; unmatched junction nucleotides: 12. The CDR3 sequence is 16 residues long. CDR3 DNA: TGCGCCAGCAGTCAATCAACGGCGGCTAGCGGAGGGGAGCAGTTCTTC. This sequence encodes CASSQSTAASGGEQFF.

The chain joins TRBV27 to TRBJ2-2, with D possibly matching TRBD1 (6 bases). Looked up from germline, CDR1 is MNHEY and CDR2 is SMNVEV (reference sequence). The CDR3 extends over 16 amino acids. Trimming cost V 5 bases and J 4 bases, with 17 bases left between them. In DNA form, the CDR3 reads TGTGCCAGCAGTCCATACCGGGACAAACTCACCGGGGAGCTGTTTTTT. Translated, it gives CASSPYRDKLTGELFF.

The V call is TRBV4-1, the J call TRBJ2-2; possible D gene TRBD2, 5 bases. CDR3 length: 16 amino acids. CDR1 and CDR2 (germline): MGHRA, YSYEKL. Trimming removed 3 bases from V and 0 bases from J, with 11 bases in between. CDR3 region: CASSHPTGTNTGELFF. Written as DNA, the CDR3 is TGCGCCAGCAGCCACCCCACCGGGACGAACACCGGGGAGCTGTTTTTT.

The chain joins TRBV4-1 to TRBJ2-1, with D unresolved. The ends were cut back, 0 bases at V and 5 bases at J, with 5 bases in the middle. This CDR3 is 13 amino acids long. Germline loops: CDR1 MGHRA, CDR2 YSYEKL. The CDR3 DNA is TGCGCCAGCAGCCAAGAAGGTGACAATGAGCAGTTCTTC. It translates to CASSQEGDNEQFF.

V usage is TRBV6-1 and J usage is TRBJ2-7; D is tentatively TRBD1 or TRBD2 (5 bases each). Trimming cost V 11 bases and J 0 bases, with 8 bases left between them. Germline V lookup: CDR1 MNHNS, CDR2 SASEGT. This CDR3 spans 11 amino acids. CDR3 region: CAFGGSYEQYF. DNA of the CDR3: TGTGCCTTTGGGGGCTCCTACGAGCAGTACTTC.

The chain couples TRBV28 to TRBJ2-1; TRBD2 matches 13 bases. V trimming: 6 bases; J trimming: 5 bases; junction bases outside the gene matches: 10. The V gene's germline CDR1 is MDHEN and CDR2 SYDVKM. The CDR3 consists of 17 residues. The CDR3: CASSQNGLAGDHNEQFF. The DNA of the CDR3 is TGTGCCAGCAGCCAAAATGGACTAGCGGGAGACCACAATGAGCAGTTCTTC.

This chain connects TRBV4-2 to TRBJ1-5; D gene ambiguous. Germline CDR1 and CDR2: LGHNA and YNFKEQ. The V and J ends lost 0 bases and 7 bases respectively, with 16 bases between them. The CDR3 contains 16 residues. CDR3 sequence: CASSQELTSSRQPQHF. The CDR3 DNA sequence: TGTGCCAGCAGCCAAGAATTAACAAGTTCTCGCCAGCCCCAGCATTTT.

Only one count was recorded for this clone. The gene calls are TRBV15 and TRBJ2-1; TRBD2 matches at 8 bases. Germline CDR1 reads LNHNV; CDR2 reads YYDKDF (reference sequence). The V and J ends lost 2 bases and 6 bases, in that order; junction bases with no gene match: 3. This CDR3 region has 14 residues. The CDR3 loop is CATSRTGGPNEQFF. DNA of the CDR3: TGTGCCACCAGCAGAACGGGAGGGCCCAATGAGCAGTTCTTC.

This sequence joins TRBV6-1 and TRBJ2-1; 9 nucleotides align to TRBD2. Trimming removed 7 bases from V and 5 bases from J; junction bases left unmatched: 9. From germline, CDR1 is MNHNS and CDR2 SASEGT. The CDR3 contains 15 residues. The DNA for the CDR3 is TGTGCCAGCACCCCCCTAGCGGGACCCAACAATGAGCAGTTCTTC. It yields the protein CASTPLAGPNNEQFF.

CDR3 sequence reads: CSVQTYEQYF. CDR3 sequence (DNA): TGCAGCGTTCAAACCTACGAGCAGTACTTC. The gene calls are TRBV29-1 and TRBJ2-7, with D unresolved. The germline V gene encodes CDR1 SQVTM and CDR2 ANQGSEA. The CDR3 contains 10 residues. Trimming left V 5 bases short and J 2 bases short, with 4 bases between.

In this sample, this clone turned up once. This chain connects TRBV9 to TRBJ1-2; 9 bases agree with TRBD1. Germline V gene lookup returns CDR1 SGDLS and CDR2 YYNGEE. V trimming: 0 bases; J trimming: 4 bases; junction bases outside the gene matches: 4. This CDR3 comprises 15 residues. The CDR3 DNA is TGTGCCAGCAGCGTAGGGGACAGGGATATCTATGGCTACACCTTC. This encodes CASSVGDRDIYGYTF.

This clone was picked up one time. The gene calls are TRBV27 and TRBJ2-3; no firm D call. From germline, CDR1 is MNHEY and CDR2 SMNVEV (reference sequence). With 7 bases removed from V and 1 base from J, the gap between germline ends came to 12 bases. The CDR3 spans 14 residues. CDR3 region: CASKFAAGTDTQYF. The CDR3 DNA follows: TGTGCCAGCAAGTTCGCGGCTGGCACAGATACGCAGTATTTT.

This clone has only a few counts. V usage is TRBV19 and J usage is TRBJ2-7; 13 bases agree with TRBD2. Germline loops: CDR1 LNHDA, CDR2 SQIVND (reference sequence). J lost 3 bases, V lost 6 bases, and 5 bases had no gene match. The CDR3 covers 15 residues. The CDR3 DNA reads TGTGCCAGTAGACTAGCGGGAGGGCCGGACTACGAGCAGTACTTC. Protein: CASRLAGGPDYEQYF.

The chain has TRBV4-1 and TRBJ2-7; D call uncertain. Germline CDR1 reads MGHRA; CDR2 reads YSYEKL. There are 16 residues in the CDR3. The V end lost 4 bases, the J end lost 1 base, and 17 bases lay between the germline ends. CDR3 in amino acids: CASSPLSDSNSYEQYF. The DNA of the CDR3 is TGCGCCAGCAGCCCGCTGTCAGACTCGAATTCCTACGAGCAGTACTTC.